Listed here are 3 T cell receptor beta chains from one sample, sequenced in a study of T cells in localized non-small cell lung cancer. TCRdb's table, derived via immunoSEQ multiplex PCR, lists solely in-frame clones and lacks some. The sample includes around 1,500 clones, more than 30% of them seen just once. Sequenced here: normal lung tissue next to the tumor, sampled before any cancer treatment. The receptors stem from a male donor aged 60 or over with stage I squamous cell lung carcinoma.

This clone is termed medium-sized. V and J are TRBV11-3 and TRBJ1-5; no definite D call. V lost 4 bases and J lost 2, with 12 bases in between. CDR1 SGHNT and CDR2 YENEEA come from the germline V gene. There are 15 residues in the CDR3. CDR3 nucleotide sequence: TGTGCCAGCAGCTCGGGCCTACGGGGCAATCAGCCCCAGCATTTT. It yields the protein CASSSGLRGNQPQHF.

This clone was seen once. The CDR3 reads CSVVSTETGYGYTF. The CDR3 DNA is TGCAGCGTTGTCTCTACCGAGACAGGGTATGGCTACACCTTC. The V and J genes are TRBV29-1 and TRBJ1-2; 7 positions match TRBD1. Germline assignment: CDR1 SQVTM and CDR2 ANQGSEA. Losses at the gene ends were 4 bases for V and 5 bases for J; bases not matched to a gene: 10. This CDR3 is built from 14 residues. Looking up the rest from reference TRBV29-1 and TRBJ1-2 gives the full variable domain: SAVISQKPSRDICQRGTSLTIQCQVDSQVTMMFWYRQQPGQSLTLIATANQGSEATYESGFVIDKFPISRPNLTFSTLTVSNMSPEDSSIYLCSVVSTETGYGYTFGSGTRLTVV.

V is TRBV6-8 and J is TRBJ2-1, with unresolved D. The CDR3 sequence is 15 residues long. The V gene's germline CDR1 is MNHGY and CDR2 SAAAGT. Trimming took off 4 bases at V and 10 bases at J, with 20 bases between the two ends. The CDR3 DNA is TGTGCCAGCAGTTTGAGCCCGGACCCCTACGTGGAGCAGTTCTTC. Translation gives CASSLSPDPYVEQFF.